The 18 T cell receptor beta chains listed next were all sequenced from one sample in a study of T cell repertoires in cytomegalovirus infection (dated by TCRdb to the late 2010s). The treatment or condition label, read with the paper, signifies: in vitro stimulation with specific CMV peptide epitopes to enrich CMV-specific T cells. TCRdb lists the instrument as Illumina HiSeq 1500. Clones were called with MiXCR by TCRdb after fastp trimmed the public reads at Q25, and only in-frame beta chains were retained. Each CDR3 protein appears once, grouped with its most common genes and DNA. This sample lists around 750,000 distinct CDR3 sequences; about 33% were detected once. Approximately 13% of the sample comes from the top ten. The antigens these receptors bind are not known. Here the sequenced sample was cultured CD8+ T cells from PBMCs, taken from culture after CMV antigen stimulation. The receptors here all came from a human donor in good health (CMV status not recorded). Some clones in this sample may be carry-over from other donors' samples.

The V call is TRBV12-3 or TRBV12-4, the J call TRBJ1-2, with D possibly TRBD1 on 5 matching bases. The CDR3 spans 14 residues. Trimming left V 6 bases short and J 3 bases short, with 14 bases between. The CDR3 sequence: CASRMGETDYGYTF. The CDR3 bases are TGTGCCAGCAGGATGGGGGAAACCGACTATGGCTACACCTTC.

In DNA form, the CDR3 reads TGTGCCAGCAGCCCAAGGGGGACAGCGTACGACTCTGGGGCCAACGTCCTGACTTTC. It yields the protein CASSPRGTAYDSGANVLTF. The V gene is TRBV25-1, the J gene TRBJ2-6; TRBD1 agrees at 7 bases. V gave up 6 bases and J gave up 0 bases; unmatched junction bases: 14. The CDR3 extends over 19 amino acids. From germline, CDR1 is MGHDK and CDR2 SYGVNS.

This chain joins TRBV7-9 and TRBJ2-5; possible D gene TRBD2, 6 bases. Germline lookup yields CDR1 SEHNR and CDR2 FQNEAQ (reference sequence). The CDR3 is made up of 14 amino acids. The ends were cut back, 6 bases at V and 5 bases at J, with 16 bases in the middle. CDR3 DNA sequence: TGTGCCAGCAGTTCGGGTGGGGGAGGTGAGACCCAGTACTTC. It translates to CASSSGGGGETQYF. Combining the CDR3 with reference TRBV7-9 and TRBJ2-5 gives the whole variable domain DTGVSQNPRHKITKRGQNVTFRCDPISEHNRLYWYRQTLGQGPEFLTYFQNEAQLEKSRLLSDRFSAERPKGSFSTLEIQRTEQGDSAMYLCASSSGGGGETQYFGPGTRLLVL.

In this sample, this clonotype turned up a few times. This chain links TRBV6-2 or TRBV6-3 with TRBJ2-7, with 8 bases aligning to TRBD1. The V gene's germline CDR1 is MNHEY and CDR2 SVGEGT. After removal of 4 bases from V and 5 bases from J, the junction contained 7 bases not matched to a gene. The CDR3 runs 14 residues. In DNA, the CDR3 is TGTGCCAGCAGTTGGACAGGGAGGAACGACGAGCAGTACGTC. Translation gives CASSWTGRNDEQYV.

The CDR3 is CASSIGTEYNSPLHF. The CDR3 nucleotides read TGTGCCAGTAGTATCGGGACCGAGTATAATTCACCCCTCCACTTT. The V and J genes are TRBV19 and TRBJ1-6, with a tentative D call TRBD1 (5 bases). The length of the CDR3 is 15 residues. V shed 3 bases and J shed 4 bases, with 10 bases lying between them. Germline loops: CDR1 LNHDA, CDR2 SQIVND (reference sequence).

At least ten counts were recorded for this clonotype. The chain recombines TRBV12-3 or TRBV12-4 with TRBJ2-5, with 7 nucleotides matching TRBD2. The CDR3 runs to 13 residues. With V trimmed by 7 bases and J by 2 bases, 4 bases remained unmatched. CDR3 sequence reads: CASNWGGQETQYF. In nucleotides, the CDR3 is TGTGCCAGCAATTGGGGGGGACAAGAGACCCAGTACTTC.

CDR3 loop: CASSYGLVGTEAFF. CDR3 bases: TGTGCCAGCAGTTACGGGCTTGTCGGCACTGAAGCTTTCTTT. The V call is TRBV6-2 or TRBV6-3, the J call TRBJ1-1; D unclear. This CDR3 spans 14 amino acids. Per the germline V gene, CDR1 is MNHEY and CDR2 is SVGEGT. V was cut by 2 bases and J by 4 bases, with 11 bases left in between.

This clonotype has a handful of counts. This chain connects TRBV2 to TRBJ2-3, with 10 bases identical to TRBD2. The CDR3 length is 14 residues. Germline V gives CDR1 SNHLY, CDR2 FYNNEI. The V and J ends lost 8 bases and 4 bases, in that order; junction bases with no gene match: 6. CDR3 nucleotides: TGTGCCAGCCGGCTAGCGGGGGATGCAGATACGCAGTATTTT. This translates into CASRLAGDADTQYF.

The gene calls are TRBV12-3 or TRBV12-4 and TRBJ2-1; 9 nucleotides align to TRBD2. V was pared by 10 bases and J by 3 bases, with 7 bases of the junction left unmatched. The CDR3 totals 14 residues. The CDR3 DNA follows: TGTGCCATCTTGGCGGGGGGGCTCTACAATGAGCAGTTCTTC. It translates to CAILAGGLYNEQFF.

V is TRBV6-5 and J is TRBJ2-5; TRBD2 aligns across 9 bases. The CDR3 totals 16 residues. The trim removed 2 bases at V and 3 bases at J, leaving 7 bases unmatched. Germline V CDR1 and CDR2: MNHEY, SVGAGI. CDR3 protein: CASSYVAGGLEETQYF. The CDR3 DNA is TGTGCCAGCAGTTACGTCGCGGGGGGGCTAGAAGAGACCCAGTACTTC.

The V and J genes are TRBV6-4 and TRBJ1-1, with TRBD1 matching 11 bases. The V gene's germline CDR1 is MRHNA and CDR2 SNTAGT. J gave up 7 bases and V 8 bases, and 9 bases lay outside the gene matches. The length of the CDR3 is 14 residues. This chain's CDR3 is CASETGTGGVEAFF. CDR3 DNA: TGTGCCAGCGAAACCGGGACAGGGGGTGTTGAAGCTTTCTTT.

The chain combines TRBV19 with TRBJ2-2; D call uncertain. The V and J ends lost 1 base and 5 bases respectively, with 8 bases between them. The CDR3 covers 14 residues. Germline V lookup: CDR1 LNHDA, CDR2 SQIVND (reference sequence). In nucleotides, the CDR3 is TGTGCCAGTAGTATAGGTCCCCGGACCGGGGAGCTGTTTTTT. Its protein is CASSIGPRTGELFF.

This clonotype showed up just a few times. The chain uses TRBV27 and TRBJ2-5, with 7 bases fitting TRBD2. The CDR3 is 15 amino acids. V trimming: 3 bases; J trimming: 2 bases; junction bases outside the gene matches: 6. Germline V lookup: CDR1 MNHEY, CDR2 SMNVEV (reference sequence). The CDR3 DNA reads TGTGCCAGCAGTTTCTCGGCGGGGGAGCAAGAGACCCAGTACTTC. It encodes CASSFSAGEQETQYF.

Only a few counts were recorded for this clonotype. The chain recombines TRBV7-6 with TRBJ1-1; the D is unclear. This CDR3 contains 13 residues. V shed 1 base and J shed 6 bases, with 9 bases lying between them. Per the germline V gene, CDR1 is SGHVS and CDR2 is FNYEAQ. The CDR3 loop reads CASSLEVWSEAFF. DNA of the CDR3: TGTGCCAGCAGCTTAGAAGTGTGGTCTGAAGCTTTCTTT.

The rearrangement links TRBV20-1 to TRBJ1-6; D gene uncertain. V gave up 0 bases and J gave up 9 bases, with 21 bases separating them. CDR1 and CDR2 from the germline V gene are DFQATT and SNEGSKA (reference sequence). The CDR3 sequence is 17 residues long. The CDR3 sequence is CSARDGVRAPSGSPLHF. CDR3 nucleotide sequence: TGCAGTGCTAGAGATGGGGTACGTGCCCCATCAGGTTCACCCCTCCACTTT.

The rearrangement links TRBV24-1 to TRBJ2-2; a possible D gene is TRBD2 (7 bases). The ends were cut back, 7 bases at V and 5 bases at J, with 10 bases in the middle. The CDR3 extends over 13 amino acids. Germline CDR1 and CDR2: KGHDR and SFDVKD. The CDR3 nucleotides are TGTGCCACCAGACAGGGAGGGACCGGGGAGCTGTTTTTT. It is translated as CATRQGGTGELFF.

Only a few counts were recorded for this clonotype. The chain couples TRBV11-3 to TRBJ2-5, with a weak D call TRBD2 (6 bases). CDR1 and CDR2 from the germline V gene are SGHNT and YENEEA. Trimming took 5 bases from V and 2 from J, leaving 18 bases between them. The CDR3 is 16 residues long. The CDR3 nucleotides are TGTGCCAGCAGCCACAGCGGGTCCTTGGGGCAAGAGACCCAGTACTTC. This translates into CASSHSGSLGQETQYF.

The chain employs TRBV4-1 and TRBJ2-2; perhaps TRBD2 as D (5 bases). The CDR3 has 16 residues. CDR1 is MGHRA, CDR2 YSYEKL, per germline. V lost 1 base and J 2 bases, leaving 11 bases between the germline ends. Here the CDR3 DNA reads TGCGCCAGCAGCCAAGCAGCGGAGATAAACACCGGGGAGCTGTTTTTT. Protein sequence: CASSQAAEINTGELFF.